These 20 T cell receptor beta chains originate from one sample sequenced in a study of blood T cells in healthy people across ages. Using a J-beta primer mix together with a sample-barcoded 5' primer, a second PCR was run for about 6 to 11 cycles. Using its own MiXCR run on the 5' RACE reads, TCRdb lists one record per CDR3 protein. The sample gives 600,000 or so distinct CDR3 sequences, around half of which show up once; under 30% is in the top ten. Sample: blood. The origin of the receptors is a man older than 75 in good health.

This clonotype was observed a few times. The chain employs TRBV15 and TRBJ2-3; D is unresolved. Germline CDR1 is LNHNV and CDR2 is YYDKDF (reference sequence). The V end was cut by 0 bases, the J end by 0 bases, with 10 bases between. The CDR3 spans 16 residues. Here the CDR3 reads CATSRDLALSTDTQYF. The DNA of the CDR3 is TGTGCCACCAGCAGAGATTTAGCCCTCAGCACAGATACGCAGTATTTT.

The chain has TRBV28 and TRBJ2-1; unclear D gene. Germline-derived CDR1 and CDR2 are MDHEN and SYDVKM. V was trimmed by 8 bases and J by 1 base, leaving 6 bases between them. CDR3 size: 12 residues. The CDR3 loop reads CASHRSYNEQFF. As DNA, the CDR3 is TGTGCCAGCCACCGATCCTACAATGAGCAGTTCTTC.

A few counts support this clonotype. The chain carries TRBV12-3 or TRBV12-4 and TRBJ2-1; TRBD1 is a possible D gene (6 bases). Trimming removed 6 bases from V and 9 bases from J, with 18 bases in between. The CDR3 is 14 amino acids. The CDR3 region is CASSRLVGGFEQFF. The DNA for the CDR3 is TGTGCCAGCAGCCGCCTAGTTGGGGGCTTTGAGCAGTTCTTC.

The sample holds a few counts of this clonotype. Compared with germline, one end of the junction differs, possibly owing to a read error. V is TRBV6-1 and J is TRBJ1-5, with unresolved D. The germline gives CDR1 MNHNS, CDR2 SASEGT. The CDR3 extends over 15 amino acids. CDR3 DNA: TGTGCCAGCAGGGAAGCCCCACTCGGGAATCAGCCCCAGCATTTT. It is translated as CASREAPLGNQPQHF.

The chain is built from TRBV29-1 and TRBJ1-4; 9 bases fit TRBD1. In germline, CDR1 is SQVTM, CDR2 ANQGSEA. V lost 6 bases and J lost 6; bases outside the gene matches: 14. The CDR3 sequence is 16 residues long. DNA of the CDR3: TGCAGCGTGCCCGGGACAGGGACAAAGGGGGATGAAAAACTGTTTTTT. Translating it yields CSVPGTGTKGDEKLFF.

This clonotype was detected a few times. CDR3 DNA: TGCGCCAGCAGCATGAACCTTCCCACAGATACGCAGTATTTT. This codes for CASSMNLPTDTQYF. The chain couples TRBV5-1 to TRBJ2-3, with D unresolved. The CDR3 consists of 14 residues. Between the trimmed V and J ends, which lost 4 bases and 2 bases, there was a span of 11 bases. The germline CDR1 and CDR2 sequences are SGHRS and YFSETQ.

V gene TRBV2 combines with J gene TRBJ2-4; D might be TRBD1 (6 bases). The CDR3 length is 13 residues. V lost 7 bases, J lost 8 bases, and 15 bases lay in between. CDR1 is SNHLY and CDR2 is FYNNEI in the germline V gene. Here the CDR3 DNA reads TGTGCCAGCACTACACAGGGACCATACATTCAGTACTTC. This translates into CASTTQGPYIQYF.

The V gene is TRBV20-1, the J gene TRBJ1-1; 7 bases agree with TRBD1. The CDR3 has 12 residues. Trimming took 6 bases from V and 4 from J; bases not matched to a gene: 5. Germline CDR1 and CDR2: DFQATT and SNEGSKA (reference sequence). The CDR3, as DNA: TGCAGTGCAACAACAGGGGCCACTGAAGCTTTCTTT. Amino acids: CSATTGATEAFF.

The chain carries TRBV5-4 and TRBJ2-1; maybe TRBD2 (6 bases). V shed 4 bases and J shed 5 bases, with 16 bases lying between them. Germline lookup yields CDR1 SGHNT and CDR2 YYREEE (reference sequence). The CDR3 loop spans 15 amino acids. CDR3 amino acids: CASSPTGEFNNEQFF. CDR3 DNA sequence: TGTGCCAGCAGCCCGACGGGGGAGTTTAACAATGAGCAGTTCTTC.

Concerning this clonotype: One end of the junction does not line up with germline, which may come from a read error. V gene TRBV6-6 combines with J gene TRBJ1-1; D might be TRBD1 (6 bases). The germline CDR1 and CDR2 sequences are MNHNY and SVGAGI (reference sequence). This CDR3 spans 15 amino acids. The CDR3 here is CACSYPVQGNTEAFF. In DNA, the CDR3 is TGTGCCTGCAGTTACCCCGTACAGGGGAACACTGAAGCTTTCTTT.

J is TRBJ2-7 and V is TRBV18; 7 nucleotides line up with TRBD2. The CDR3 is 15 residues long. Germline CDR1 reads KGHSH; CDR2 reads LQKENI. J was trimmed by 2 bases and V by 3 bases; bases with no gene match: 7. CDR3 DNA: TGTGCCAGCTCACCTGGTACTAGCGCCACCTACGAGCAGTACTTC. It specifies CASSPGTSATYEQYF.

As regards this clonotype: One junction end does not reproduce the germline sequence, and a read error may be involved. This chain uses TRBV6-2 or TRBV6-3 with TRBJ2-4; D perhaps matches TRBD1 (5 bases). The DNA end is a closer match to TRBJ2-7, so the J assignment may be wrong. This CDR3 comprises 16 residues. Germline CDR1 MNHEY, CDR2 SVGEGT. The DNA for the CDR3 is TGTGCCAACAGTTACTCGGTACAGGCAATCTCCTACGAGCAGTACTTC. Protein sequence: CANSYSVQAISYEQYF.

V gene TRBV7-9 combines with J gene TRBJ1-2, with D hard to call. Germline assignment: CDR1 SEHNR and CDR2 FQNEAQ (reference sequence). Trimming removed 5 bases from V and 5 bases from J, with 15 bases in between. CDR3 length: 14 residues. CDR3 nucleotide sequence: TGTGCCAGCAGCGCGCTACGACGGCTATATGGCTACACCTTC. It translates to CASSALRRLYGYTF.

This clonotype was counted only a few times. It may be a read error: a sequence one base away is much more abundant. The chain combines TRBV6-5 with TRBJ2-5, with D unclear. CDR1 and CDR2 from the germline V gene are MNHEY and SVGAGI. This CDR3 has 14 amino acids. The CDR3 DNA reads as TGTGCCAGCAGTGACTCTTACCGGCAAGAGACCCAGTACTTC. Translating gives CASSDSYRQETQYF.

On this clonotype itself: Sequence at one end of the junction differs from germline and may be a read error. The chain recombines TRBV20-1 with TRBJ2-1, with D perhaps given as TRBD1 or TRBD2 (6 bases each). The germline CDR1 and CDR2 sequences are DFQATT and SNEGSKA (reference sequence). The CDR3 spans 16 residues. The CDR3 sequence is CRARDLLGGRYNEQFF. Here the CDR3 DNA reads TGCAGAGCTAGAGATCTTTTAGGGGGGCGGTACAATGAGCAGTTCTTC.

This clonotype was detected a few times. This sequence joins TRBV2 and TRBJ1-6, with TRBD1 matching over 8 bases. The CDR3 loop spans 16 amino acids. V trimming: 3 bases; J trimming: 7 bases; junction bases outside the gene matches: 8. Looked up from germline, CDR1 is SNHLY and CDR2 is FYNNEI. Here the CDR3 DNA reads TGTGCCAGCAGTGAGTCCCTGGACAGGGTAAATTCACCCCTCCACTTT. Translated: CASSESLDRVNSPLHF.

In this sample, this clonotype turned up a few times. The chain links TRBV20-1 to TRBJ2-7; the D call may be TRBD1 or TRBD2 (5 bases each). Trimming shortened V by 0 bases and J by 2 bases, and 11 bases separated the two germline ends. The CDR3 is made up of 14 amino acids. Germline assignment: CDR1 DFQATT and CDR2 SNEGSKA (reference sequence). Written as DNA, the CDR3 is TGCAGTGCTAGAGATAATCGGGGCCCCTACGAGCAGTACTTC. Its translation is CSARDNRGPYEQYF.

V is TRBV7-2 and J is TRBJ2-5; 7 bases align to TRBD2. The end of the DNA fits TRBJ2-7 better, so the J call may be wrong. Per germline, CDR1 SGHTA and CDR2 FQGNSA. This CDR3 has 15 amino acids. CDR3 sequence (DNA): TGTGCCTGCAAGGTCCCTGGGGCGGGAGAGGGCGAGCAGTACTTC. Amino acids: CACKVPGAGEGEQYF.

The sample holds a few counts of this clonotype. V gene TRBV11-2 combines with J gene TRBJ2-1, with TRBD2 matching over 7 bases. Germline V lookup: CDR1 SGHAT, CDR2 FQNNGV. The trim removed 5 bases at V and 0 bases at J, leaving 7 bases unmatched. This CDR3 contains 16 residues. In DNA, the CDR3 is TGTGCCAGCAGCCAGCGGGACCGCAGCTCCTACAATGAGCAGTTCTTC. Amino acids: CASSQRDRSSYNEQFF.

A few counts support this clonotype. The chain couples TRBV29-1 to TRBJ2-3; 10 nucleotides match TRBD2. The germline gives CDR1 SQVTM, CDR2 ANQGSEA. The CDR3 totals 12 residues. The trim removed 3 bases at V and 7 bases at J, leaving 1 base unmatched. CDR3 in amino acids: CSVDSGRHTQYF. The CDR3 bases are TGCAGCGTTGATAGCGGGAGGCATACGCAGTATTTT.